This note documents a single TCR beta chain sequence. What it recognizes is unknown. The data were obtained in a study of identical twins. Study-level results: Cord blood beta clonotypes that were abundant carried fewer insertions, and memory repertoires showed no such trend. Within monozygotic twins, out-of-frame TCR alpha sharing was underestimated by the models.

One entry per CDR3 protein, called by TCRdb with MiXCR from the 5' RACE reads. This table holds 1.5 million to 2 million distinct CDR3 sequences, more than 30% found once. Every one of the donors was a healthy Caucasian. This CDR3 has 14 residues. V dropped 8 bases and J dropped 0 bases, with 13 bases sitting between them. The germline V gene encodes CDR1 SNHLY and CDR2 FYNNEI. The sequencing sample was made of cord blood. This clonotype was sampled from a newborn girl in good health. This chain joins TRBV2 and TRBJ1-2; D remains unclear. The CDR3 spells CASLRGSANYGYTF. CDR3 coding DNA: TGTGCCAGCCTACGTGGGAGCGCTAACTATGGCTACACCTTC.